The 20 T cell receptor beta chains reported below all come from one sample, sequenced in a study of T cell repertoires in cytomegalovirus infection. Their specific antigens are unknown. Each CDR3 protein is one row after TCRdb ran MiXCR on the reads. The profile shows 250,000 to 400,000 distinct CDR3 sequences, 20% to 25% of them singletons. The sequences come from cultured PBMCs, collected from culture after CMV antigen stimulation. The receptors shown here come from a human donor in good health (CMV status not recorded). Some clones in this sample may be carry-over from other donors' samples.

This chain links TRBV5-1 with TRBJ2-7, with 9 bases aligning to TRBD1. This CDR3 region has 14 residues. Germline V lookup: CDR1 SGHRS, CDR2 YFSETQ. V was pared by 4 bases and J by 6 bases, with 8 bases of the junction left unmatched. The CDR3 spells CASSEGQGSAEQYF. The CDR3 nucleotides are TGCGCCAGCAGCGAGGGACAGGGATCAGCCGAGCAGTACTTC.

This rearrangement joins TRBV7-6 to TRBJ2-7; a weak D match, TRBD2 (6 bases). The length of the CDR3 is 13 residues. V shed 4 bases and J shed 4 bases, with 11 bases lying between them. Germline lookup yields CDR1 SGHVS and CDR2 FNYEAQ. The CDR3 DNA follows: TGTGCCAGCAGCTCCTTTAGCGGATACGAGCAGTACGTC. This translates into CASSSFSGYEQYV.

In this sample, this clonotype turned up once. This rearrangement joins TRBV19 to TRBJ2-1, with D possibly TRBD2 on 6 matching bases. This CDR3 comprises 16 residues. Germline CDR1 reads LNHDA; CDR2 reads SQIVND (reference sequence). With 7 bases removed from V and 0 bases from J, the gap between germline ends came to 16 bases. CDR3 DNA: TGTGCCAGTACTAAAGTGGCGGGAATCTCCTACAATGAGCAGTTCTTC. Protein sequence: CASTKVAGISYNEQFF.

The CDR3 DNA is TGTGCCAGCAGCTTAAGGGCCGGAAGCAATCAGCCCCAGCATTTT. It encodes CASSLRAGSNQPQHF. The chain links TRBV7-2 to TRBJ1-5, with D hard to call. The CDR3 length is 15 residues. The V gene's germline CDR1 is SGHTA and CDR2 FQGNSA. V shed 2 bases and J shed 1 base, with 9 bases lying between them.

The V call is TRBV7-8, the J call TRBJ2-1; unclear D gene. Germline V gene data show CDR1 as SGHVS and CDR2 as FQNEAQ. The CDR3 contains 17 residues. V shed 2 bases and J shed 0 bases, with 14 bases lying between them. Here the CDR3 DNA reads TGTGCCAGCAGCTTAATAACGATACAGAGCTCCTACAATGAGCAGTTCTTC. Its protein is CASSLITIQSSYNEQFF. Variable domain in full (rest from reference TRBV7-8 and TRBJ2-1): GAGVSQSPRYKVAKRGQDVALRCDPISGHVSLFWYQQALGQGPEFLTYFQNEAQLDKSGLPSDRFFAERPEGSVSTLKIQRTQQEDSAVYLCASSLITIQSSYNEQFFGPGTRLTVL.

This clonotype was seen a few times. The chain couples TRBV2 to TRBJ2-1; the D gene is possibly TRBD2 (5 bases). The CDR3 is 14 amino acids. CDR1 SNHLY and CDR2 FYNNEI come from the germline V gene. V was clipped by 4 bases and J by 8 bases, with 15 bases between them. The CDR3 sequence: CASSAIATRHEQFF. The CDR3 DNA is TGTGCCAGCAGTGCGATAGCGACAAGGCATGAGCAGTTCTTC.

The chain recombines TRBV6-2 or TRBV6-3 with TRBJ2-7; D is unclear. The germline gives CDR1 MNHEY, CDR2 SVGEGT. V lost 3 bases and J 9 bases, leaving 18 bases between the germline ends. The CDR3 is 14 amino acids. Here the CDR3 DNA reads TGTGCCAGCAGTTATTCCTCGGGCGAGCTTGGGCAGTACTTC. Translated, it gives CASSYSSGELGQYF.

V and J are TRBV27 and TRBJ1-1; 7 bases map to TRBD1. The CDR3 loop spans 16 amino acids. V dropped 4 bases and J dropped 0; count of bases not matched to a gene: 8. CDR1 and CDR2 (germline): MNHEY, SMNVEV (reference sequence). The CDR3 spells CASSSRKGTVNTEAFF. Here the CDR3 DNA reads TGTGCCAGCAGTTCCCGTAAGGGGACAGTGAACACTGAAGCTTTCTTT.

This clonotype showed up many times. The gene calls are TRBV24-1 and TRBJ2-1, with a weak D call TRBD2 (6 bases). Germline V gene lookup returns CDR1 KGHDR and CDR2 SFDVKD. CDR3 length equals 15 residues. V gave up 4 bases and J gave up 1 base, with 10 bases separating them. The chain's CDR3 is CATSDLAESYNEQFF. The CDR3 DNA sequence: TGTGCCACCAGTGACTTAGCGGAGTCCTACAATGAGCAGTTCTTC.

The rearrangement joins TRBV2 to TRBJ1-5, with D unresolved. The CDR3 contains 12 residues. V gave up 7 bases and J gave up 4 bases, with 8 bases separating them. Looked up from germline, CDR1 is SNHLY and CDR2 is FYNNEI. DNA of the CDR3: TGTGCCAGCAATATAGGAAATCAGCCCCAGCATTTT. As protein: CASNIGNQPQHF.

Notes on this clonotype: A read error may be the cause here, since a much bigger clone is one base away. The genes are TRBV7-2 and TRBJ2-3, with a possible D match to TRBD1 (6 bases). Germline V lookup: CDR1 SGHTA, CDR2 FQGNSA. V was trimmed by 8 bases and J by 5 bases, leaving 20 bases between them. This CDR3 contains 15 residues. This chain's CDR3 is CASGRGGQWKDTQYF. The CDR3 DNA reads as TGTGCCAGCGGCAGAGGGGGACAATGGAAAGATACGCAGTATTTT.

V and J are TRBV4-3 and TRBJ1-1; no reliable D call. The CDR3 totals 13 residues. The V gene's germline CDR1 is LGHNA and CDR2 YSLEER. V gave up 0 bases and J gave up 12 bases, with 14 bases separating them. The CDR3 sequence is CASSQEGFQAPFF. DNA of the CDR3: TGCGCCAGCAGCCAAGAGGGCTTTCAAGCACCTTTCTTT.

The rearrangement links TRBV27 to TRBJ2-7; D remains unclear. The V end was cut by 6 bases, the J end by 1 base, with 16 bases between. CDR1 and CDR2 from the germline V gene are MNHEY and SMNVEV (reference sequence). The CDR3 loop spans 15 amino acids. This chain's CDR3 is CASSSGIQTSYEQYF. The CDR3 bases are TGTGCCAGCAGCTCTGGCATCCAAACGTCCTACGAGCAGTACTTC.

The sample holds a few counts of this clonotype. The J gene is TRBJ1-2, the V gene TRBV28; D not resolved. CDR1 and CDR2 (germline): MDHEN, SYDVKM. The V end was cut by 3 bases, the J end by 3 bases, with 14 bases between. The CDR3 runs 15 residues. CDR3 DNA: TGTGCCAGCAGTTTTGTGGGCAGAAGGGACTATGGCTACACCTTC. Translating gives CASSFVGRRDYGYTF.

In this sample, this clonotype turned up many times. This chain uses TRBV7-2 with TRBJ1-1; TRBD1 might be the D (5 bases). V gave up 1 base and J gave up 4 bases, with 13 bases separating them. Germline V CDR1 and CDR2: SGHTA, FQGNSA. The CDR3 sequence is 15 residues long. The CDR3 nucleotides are TGTGCCAGCAGCTTAGATCCAGGGCTGGGCACTGAAGCTTTCTTT. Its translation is CASSLDPGLGTEAFF.

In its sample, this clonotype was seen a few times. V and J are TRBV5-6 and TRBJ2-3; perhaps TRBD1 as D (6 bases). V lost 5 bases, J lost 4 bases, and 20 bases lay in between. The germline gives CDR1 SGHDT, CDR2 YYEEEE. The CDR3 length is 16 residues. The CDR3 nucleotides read TGTGCCAGCAGGCCGGAGAGGGGGATGGACTCAGATACGCAGTATTTT. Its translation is CASRPERGMDSDTQYF.

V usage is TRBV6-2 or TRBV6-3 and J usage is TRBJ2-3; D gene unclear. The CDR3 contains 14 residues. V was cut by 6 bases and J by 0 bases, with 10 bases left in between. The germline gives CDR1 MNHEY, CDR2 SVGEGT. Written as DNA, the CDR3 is TGTGCCAGCAGGACCGAATACAGCACAGATACGCAGTATTTT. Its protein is CASRTEYSTDTQYF.

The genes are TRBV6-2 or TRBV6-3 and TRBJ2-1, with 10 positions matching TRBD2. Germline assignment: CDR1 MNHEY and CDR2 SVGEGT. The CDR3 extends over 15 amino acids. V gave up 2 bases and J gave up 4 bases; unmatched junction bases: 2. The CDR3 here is CASSYVLAGYNEQFF. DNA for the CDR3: TGTGCCAGCAGTTACGTACTAGCGGGGTACAATGAGCAGTTCTTC.

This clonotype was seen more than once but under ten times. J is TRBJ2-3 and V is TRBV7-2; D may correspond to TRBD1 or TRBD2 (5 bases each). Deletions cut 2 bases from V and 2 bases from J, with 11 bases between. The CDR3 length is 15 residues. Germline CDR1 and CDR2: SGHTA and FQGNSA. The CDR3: CASSLSRGPTDTQYF. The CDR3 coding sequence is TGTGCCAGCAGCTTATCCCGGGGACCCACAGATACGCAGTATTTT.

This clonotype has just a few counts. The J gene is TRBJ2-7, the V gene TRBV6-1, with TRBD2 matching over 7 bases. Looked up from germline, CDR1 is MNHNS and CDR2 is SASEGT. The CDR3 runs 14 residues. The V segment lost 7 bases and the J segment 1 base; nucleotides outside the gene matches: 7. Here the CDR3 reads CASITGLPSYEQYF. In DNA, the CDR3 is TGTGCCAGCATCACGGGACTACCGTCCTACGAGCAGTACTTC.